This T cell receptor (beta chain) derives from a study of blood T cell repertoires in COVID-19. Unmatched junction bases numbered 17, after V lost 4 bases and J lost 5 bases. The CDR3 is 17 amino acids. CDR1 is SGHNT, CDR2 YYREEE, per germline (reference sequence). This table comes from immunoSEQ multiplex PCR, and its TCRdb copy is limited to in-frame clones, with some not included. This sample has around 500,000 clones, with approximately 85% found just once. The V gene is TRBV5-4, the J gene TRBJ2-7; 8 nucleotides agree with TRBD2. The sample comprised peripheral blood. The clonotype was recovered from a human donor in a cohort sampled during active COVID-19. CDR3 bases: TGTGCCAGCAGCCAAGCCCCTCCGGGACTAGTGGCCAACGAGCAGTACTTC. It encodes CASSQAPPGLVANEQYF.